This T cell receptor beta chain was sequenced during a study of Ad26.COV2.S vaccination and SARS-CoV-2 variants. Study-wide points: Overall T cell responses may have been underestimated by the analyses of TCR breadth and depth.

Points on this clone: The antigen remains unidentified.

The germline CDR1 and CDR2 sequences are ENHRY and SYGVKD. The CDR3 runs to 11 residues. V was cut by 6 bases and J by 9 bases, with 9 bases left in between. Sequencing was performed with immunoSEQ multiplex PCR; in TCRdb, only in-frame clones are kept and a portion is missing. The repertoire holds around 170,000 clones, with around 88% as singletons. This clonotype was obtained from a human donor who had recovered from COVID-19. The chain uses TRBV10-3 and TRBJ2-1; D is perhaps TRBD1 or TRBD2 (5 bases each). Sequences were derived from peripheral blood, sampled after recovery from COVID-19. CDR3 loop: CAIRDGAEQFF. The CDR3 nucleotides read TGTGCCATCAGAGACGGGGCTGAGCAGTTCTTC.